These T cell receptor beta chains were read from a single sample in a study of T cell responses to AZD1222 COVID-19 vaccine. Some clones are missing from TCRdb's copy, which holds only in-frame ones; the method was immunoSEQ multiplex PCR. The repertoire consists of 180,000 or so clones, with almost 90% occurring once and the leading ten covering 7.7%. This specimen consisted of peripheral blood, obtained on day 0 of AZD1222 vaccination. The source is an adult in good health. Both conserved end residues are part of each CDR3. Each record gives: V gene, J gene, D gene, clone size, CDR3 DNA, CDR3 protein. D genes are given only for firm matches. For some rows the clone size is stated as once, few or many, or as a class when expanded; others skip it.

V gene: TRBV3-1/TRBV3-2; J gene: TRBJ1-4; D gene: NA; clone size: once; CDR3 DNA: TGTGCCAGCAGCCAAATTGTTAGTAGACTGTTTTTT; CDR3 protein: CASSQIVSRLFF
V gene: TRBV11-3; J gene: TRBJ2-3; D gene: NA; clone size: once; CDR3 DNA: TGTGCCAGCAGCCCCCGGGGGGCCACAGATACGCAGTATTTT; CDR3 protein: CASSPRGATDTQYF
V gene: TRBV6-4; J gene: TRBJ2-3; D gene: NA; clone size: NA; CDR3 DNA: TGTGCCAGCAGTGGGTCAACAGGGTGGGGCACAGATACGCAGTATTTT; CDR3 protein: CASSGSTGWGTDTQYF
V gene: TRBV7-2; J gene: TRBJ2-7; D gene: NA; clone size: NA; CDR3 DNA: TGTGCCAGCAGCTACCCTCGTTACGAGCAGTACTTC; CDR3 protein: CASSYPRYEQYF
V gene: TRBV27; J gene: TRBJ2-7; D gene: TRBD1; clone size: NA; CDR3 DNA: TGTGCCAGCAGTTTAATCATAAGGGGGCCAGCGGAGCAGTACTTC; CDR3 protein: CASSLIIRGPAEQYF
V gene: TRBV5-4; J gene: TRBJ1-2; D gene: NA; clone size: NA; CDR3 DNA: TGTGCCAGCAGCCTTGGGGTGGACGTCCGGGGCTACACCTTC; CDR3 protein: CASSLGVDVRGYTF
V gene: TRBV11-2; J gene: TRBJ1-2; D gene: TRBD1; clone size: NA; CDR3 DNA: TGTGCCAGCAGCCCTCGCGGGACAGGGCCACTATACTATGGCTACACCTTC; CDR3 protein: CASSPRGTGPLYYGYTF
V gene: TRBV3-1/TRBV3-2; J gene: TRBJ1-4; D gene: NA; clone size: NA; CDR3 DNA: TGTGCCAGCAGCCTAACCCCGGACAATGAAAAACTGTTTTTT; CDR3 protein: CASSLTPDNEKLFF
V gene: TRBV28; J gene: TRBJ1-6; D gene: TRBD1; clone size: NA; CDR3 DNA: TGTGCCAGCAGTTTACCCCAGGGGGCTGGGTCACCCCTCCACTTT; CDR3 protein: CASSLPQGAGSPLHF
V gene: TRBV4-2; J gene: TRBJ1-4; D gene: NA; clone size: NA; CDR3 DNA: TGTGCCAGCAGCCCCAAAGCGGGCTCAGGGGACGAAAAACTGTTTTTT; CDR3 protein: CASSPKAGSGDEKLFF
V gene: TRBV7-9; J gene: TRBJ1-1; D gene: NA; clone size: NA; CDR3 DNA: TGTGCCAGCAGCTTCCCCGGCGCTGAAGCTTTCTTT; CDR3 protein: CASSFPGAEAFF
V gene: TRBV7-9; J gene: TRBJ1-2; D gene: TRBD1; clone size: NA; CDR3 DNA: TGTGCCAGCAGCTTACGGGACAGGGGGCCTAACTATGGCTACACCTTC; CDR3 protein: CASSLRDRGPNYGYTF
V gene: TRBV11-2; J gene: TRBJ2-3; D gene: TRBD2; clone size: NA; CDR3 DNA: TGTGCCAGCATCCGGGGACTAGCGGGGGGTGGGACGCAGTATTTT; CDR3 protein: CASIRGLAGGGTQYF
V gene: TRBV3-1/TRBV3-2; J gene: TRBJ1-3; D gene: NA; clone size: NA; CDR3 DNA: TGTGCCAGCAGCCCAAATAACGCGGGAAACACCATATATTTT; CDR3 protein: CASSPNNAGNTIYF
V gene: TRBV11-2; J gene: TRBJ2-3; D gene: TRBD2; clone size: NA; CDR3 DNA: TGTGCCAGCAGCCACGGACTAGCGGGGGAGGGGGGTACGCAGTATTTT; CDR3 protein: CASSHGLAGEGGTQYF
V gene: TRBV14; J gene: TRBJ1-6; D gene: NA; clone size: NA; CDR3 DNA: TGTGCCAGCAGCCAAGTTCTGAATTCACCCCTCCACTTT; CDR3 protein: CASSQVLNSPLHF
V gene: TRBV4-3; J gene: TRBJ2-7; D gene: NA; clone size: NA; CDR3 DNA: TGCGCCAGCAGCTACGGGGATCTTAGGCACGAGCAGTACTTC; CDR3 protein: CASSYGDLRHEQYF
V gene: TRBV6-4; J gene: TRBJ2-3; D gene: NA; clone size: NA; CDR3 DNA: TGTGCCAGCAGTGACGGCGGGGCAACAGATACGCAGTATTTT; CDR3 protein: CASSDGGATDTQYF
V gene: TRBV10-3; J gene: TRBJ1-2; D gene: NA; clone size: NA; CDR3 DNA: TGTGCCATCAGTGGACAGGTTACGAACTATGGCTACACCTTC; CDR3 protein: CAISGQVTNYGYTF
V gene: TRBV7-2; J gene: TRBJ2-1; D gene: NA; clone size: NA; CDR3 DNA: TGTGCCAGCAGCGACTCATGGGGCAGGAGAACCTACAATGAGCAGTTCTTC; CDR3 protein: CASSDSWGRRTYNEQFF
V gene: TRBV5-1; J gene: TRBJ2-5; D gene: TRBD2; clone size: NA; CDR3 DNA: TGCGCCAGCAGCTTGGGGGTAGCGGGAGGAGAGACCCAGTACTTC; CDR3 protein: CASSLGVAGGETQYF
V gene: TRBV2; J gene: TRBJ2-7; D gene: NA; clone size: NA; CDR3 DNA: TGTGCCAGCAGTGAAGATTCCAGGGGACCCTACGAGCAGTACTTC; CDR3 protein: CASSEDSRGPYEQYF
V gene: TRBV6-4; J gene: TRBJ2-3; D gene: TRBD2; clone size: NA; CDR3 DNA: TGTGCCAGCAGTCGCTCTAGCGGGGGTTCAGATACGCAGTATTTT; CDR3 protein: CASSRSSGGSDTQYF
V gene: TRBV5-1; J gene: TRBJ2-3; D gene: NA; clone size: NA; CDR3 DNA: TGCGCCAGCAGCTGGAGCAGGGGCCAGGATACGCAGTATTTT; CDR3 protein: CASSWSRGQDTQYF
V gene: TRBV5-5; J gene: TRBJ1-5; D gene: NA; clone size: NA; CDR3 DNA: TGTGCCAGCAGCACCTCGGACGGGGGCAATCAGCCCCAGCATTTT; CDR3 protein: CASSTSDGGNQPQHF
V gene: TRBV15; J gene: TRBJ2-7; D gene: NA; clone size: NA; CDR3 DNA: TGTGCCACCAGCAGATTCGGGAAGGGGGACGAGCAGTACTTC; CDR3 protein: CATSRFGKGDEQYF
V gene: TRBV28; J gene: TRBJ1-1; D gene: NA; clone size: once; CDR3 DNA: TGTGCCAGCAGCGATGGACAGCCTGAAGCTTTCTTT; CDR3 protein: CASSDGQPEAFF
V gene: TRBV7-2; J gene: TRBJ2-3; D gene: TRBD1; clone size: NA; CDR3 DNA: TGTGCCAGCAGCCAAGGACAGGGAAGGGGCACAGATACGCAGTATTTT; CDR3 protein: CASSQGQGRGTDTQYF
V gene: TRBV13; J gene: TRBJ2-2; D gene: NA; clone size: NA; CDR3 DNA: TGTGCCAGCAGCTTGCCCCTCGGGGAGCTGTTTTTT; CDR3 protein: CASSLPLGELFF
V gene: TRBV28; J gene: TRBJ1-5; D gene: NA; clone size: NA; CDR3 DNA: TGTGCCAGCTCCTCCCTGGGGATTTCGGTGGCCAGCAATCAGCCCCAGCATTTT; CDR3 protein: CASSSLGISVASNQPQHF
V gene: TRBV19; J gene: TRBJ1-5; D gene: NA; clone size: many; CDR3 DNA: TGTGCCAGTAGTCCCCGGGACTTGTCCTACCCCGACCACAATCAGCCCCAGCATTTT; CDR3 protein: CASSPRDLSYPDHNQPQHF
V gene: TRBV9; J gene: TRBJ2-7; D gene: TRBD1; clone size: NA; CDR3 DNA: TGTGCCAGCAGCAAGACAGGGAGCTCCTACGAGCAGTACTTC; CDR3 protein: CASSKTGSSYEQYF
V gene: TRBV7-8; J gene: TRBJ2-7; D gene: NA; clone size: NA; CDR3 DNA: TGTGCCAGCAGTCCGGGGTTGGGAGGTGACTACGAGCAGTACTTC; CDR3 protein: CASSPGLGGDYEQYF
V gene: TRBV27; J gene: TRBJ2-3; D gene: TRBD1; clone size: NA; CDR3 DNA: TGTGCCAGCAGTTTATCTGGGACAGGGGGCGGTACGCAGTATTTT; CDR3 protein: CASSLSGTGGGTQYF
V gene: TRBV9; J gene: TRBJ1-2; D gene: TRBD1; clone size: NA; CDR3 DNA: TGTGCCAGCAGCGTAGGGGGAGGGGGCGCCCATGGCTACACCTTC; CDR3 protein: CASSVGGGGAHGYTF
V gene: TRBV6-5; J gene: TRBJ2-7; D gene: NA; clone size: NA; CDR3 DNA: TGTGCCAGCAGTATCCGATCCTTCGGAGGCAGCGAGCAGTACTTC; CDR3 protein: CASSIRSFGGSEQYF
V gene: TRBV6-4; J gene: TRBJ1-1; D gene: TRBD1; clone size: NA; CDR3 DNA: TGTGCCAGCAGTAGGGAAGAGGGGGCGGACGCTGAAGCTTTCTTT; CDR3 protein: CASSREEGADAEAFF
V gene: TRBV10-3; J gene: TRBJ2-5; D gene: TRBD2; clone size: NA; CDR3 DNA: TGTGCCATCAGTGAAAGGGTAGCGGGGGGACAAGAGACCCAGTACTTC; CDR3 protein: CAISERVAGGQETQYF
V gene: TRBV5-6; J gene: TRBJ1-3; D gene: NA; clone size: once; CDR3 DNA: TGTGCCAGCAGCTTTCGGGGGCAGAACTCTGGAAACACCATATATTTT; CDR3 protein: CASSFRGQNSGNTIYF
V gene: TRBV28; J gene: TRBJ2-7; D gene: NA; clone size: NA; CDR3 DNA: TGTGCCAGCAGTGCCCCCAAACAGGGAATCTACGAGCAGTACTTC; CDR3 protein: CASSAPKQGIYEQYF
V gene: TRBV4-2; J gene: TRBJ1-1; D gene: TRBD1; clone size: NA; CDR3 DNA: TGTGCCAGCAGCCAAACAGGGGGGATGAACACTGAAGCTTTCTTT; CDR3 protein: CASSQTGGMNTEAFF
V gene: TRBV18; J gene: TRBJ2-5; D gene: TRBD1; clone size: NA; CDR3 DNA: TGTGCCAGCTCACCCGGACAGGGTTTGGAGACCCAGTACTTC; CDR3 protein: CASSPGQGLETQYF
V gene: TRBV27; J gene: TRBJ2-1; D gene: TRBD1; clone size: NA; CDR3 DNA: TGTGCCAGCAGTGCGGGGACAGGGGGCAATGAGCAGTTCTTC; CDR3 protein: CASSAGTGGNEQFF
V gene: TRBV12-3/TRBV12-4; J gene: TRBJ1-2; D gene: NA; clone size: NA; CDR3 DNA: TGTGCCAGCAGTTTATGGGACCGGGAGGGCTACACCTTC; CDR3 protein: CASSLWDREGYTF
V gene: TRBV20-1; J gene: TRBJ2-7; D gene: TRBD1; clone size: NA; CDR3 DNA: TGCAGTGCTATTGAGGGACAGACGAAGAGGGACTACGAGCAGTACTTC; CDR3 protein: CSAIEGQTKRDYEQYF
V gene: TRBV6-5; J gene: TRBJ1-5; D gene: NA; clone size: NA; CDR3 DNA: TGTGCCAGCAGTCCGACGGGGAATAGCAATCAGCCCCAGCATTTT; CDR3 protein: CASSPTGNSNQPQHF
V gene: TRBV10-1; J gene: TRBJ1-1; D gene: NA; clone size: NA; CDR3 DNA: TGCGCCAGCAGTGAGTCAAACAAAACCTGGGGTGAAGCTTTCTTT; CDR3 protein: CASSESNKTWGEAFF
V gene: TRBV7-9; J gene: TRBJ1-2; D gene: NA; clone size: NA; CDR3 DNA: TGTGCCAGCAGCTTATCACACAGGTCCCACTATGGCTACACCTTC; CDR3 protein: CASSLSHRSHYGYTF
V gene: TRBV6-1; J gene: TRBJ1-1; D gene: TRBD1; clone size: NA; CDR3 DNA: TGTGCCAGCAGTGAGGAAACTGGGACAGGGGCCCTGAGGGCTTTCTTT; CDR3 protein: CASSEETGTGALRAFF
V gene: TRBV5-4; J gene: TRBJ2-7; D gene: NA; clone size: NA; CDR3 DNA: TGTGCCAGCAGCCCCACTGGGGGGGCGTTGGGCGGTGAGCAGTACTTC; CDR3 protein: CASSPTGGALGGEQYF
V gene: TRBV28; J gene: TRBJ2-1; D gene: TRBD2; clone size: NA; CDR3 DNA: TGTGCCAGCAGTTTATCTCTAGCGGGGGTCGATGAGCAGTTCTTC; CDR3 protein: CASSLSLAGVDEQFF
V gene: TRBV3-1/TRBV3-2; J gene: TRBJ1-2; D gene: TRBD1; clone size: NA; CDR3 DNA: TGTGCCAGCAGCTTTCCGGGACAGGGGGCTCGTGGCTACACCTTC; CDR3 protein: CASSFPGQGARGYTF